A selection of T cell receptor beta chains follows, all from one sample in a study of OX40 agonist ivuxolimab in advanced cancers. Profiled with immunoSEQ multiplex PCR; TCRdb holds only in-frame clones, not every one. Among about 140,000 clones listed, approximately 94% were seen once. The specimen was CD4+ or CD8+ T cells sorted from blood, collected in a trial of the OX40 agonist ivuxolimab. These receptors were obtained from an adult with an advanced solid tumor such as melanoma, head and neck, liver or kidney cancer. Each CDR3 is given with its conserved first and last residue. A D gene is named only where the DNA matches it firmly. Clone sizes are given selectively: once, few, many, or a class where the clone is expanded.

j_call clone_size d_call v_call cdr3_aa cdr3_nt
TRBJ2-7 once . TRBV28 CASSLPQRASYEQYF TGTGCCAGCAGTTTACCTCAAAGGGCCTCCTACGAGCAGTACTTC
TRBJ2-3 . . TRBV7-2 CASSPKRHPTDTQYF TGTGCCAGCAGCCCGAAAAGACACCCCACAGATACGCAGTATTTT
TRBJ2-3 . . TRBV29-1 CSVDEGGRTDTQYF TGCAGCGTTGACGAGGGGGGTCGCACAGATACGCAGTATTTT
TRBJ1-3 . . TRBV27 CASSFQVGNTIYF TGTGCCAGCAGTTTTCAGGTGGGAAACACCATATATTTT
TRBJ1-2 . TRBD1 TRBV7-2 CASSLLTGDYGYTF TGTGCCAGCAGCTTATTGACAGGGGACTATGGCTACACCTTC
TRBJ1-2 . . TRBV4-3 CASSQGWAQYGYTF TGCGCCAGCAGCCAAGGCTGGGCCCAGTATGGCTACACCTTC
TRBJ2-7 . TRBD2 TRBV10-3 CAISDDSSGFSYEQYF TGTGCCATCAGTGATGACTCTAGCGGGTTCTCCTACGAGCAGTACTTC
TRBJ1-1 few . TRBV5-6 CASSWWDMNTEAFF TGTGCCAGCAGCTGGTGGGATATGAACACTGAAGCTTTCTTT
TRBJ2-7 . TRBD2 TRBV19 CASSSLAGAIGEQYF TGTGCCAGTAGTTCTCTAGCGGGGGCTATTGGCGAGCAGTACTTC
TRBJ1-2 . TRBD1 TRBV7-2 CASSPGTGYGYTF TGTGCCAGCAGCCCCGGGACAGGGTATGGCTACACCTTC
TRBJ2-7 . . TRBV5-8 CASSLSGNGPYEQYF TGTGCCAGCAGCTTGAGTGGAAACGGACCCTACGAGCAGTACTTC
TRBJ2-7 . . TRBV19 CASSVTGIGDSYEQYF TGTGCCAGTAGTGTTACAGGGATAGGGGACTCCTACGAGCAGTACTTC
TRBJ2-2 once . TRBV5-1 CASSPQPGLLGTGELFF TGCGCCAGCAGCCCCCAACCGGGACTGCTTGGCACCGGGGAGCTGTTTTTT
TRBJ1-1 . . TRBV7-6 CASSLASRGRAEAFF TGTGCCAGCAGCTTAGCGTCCCGGGGGCGGGCTGAAGCTTTCTTT
TRBJ1-2 . . TRBV11-2 CASRSPWARAGYGYTF TGTGCCAGCAGGTCGCCTTGGGCCCGGGCCGGCTATGGCTACACCTTC
TRBJ1-2 . . TRBV5-1 CASSHEGRSFGGYTF TGCGCCAGCTCCCATGAGGGACGCAGCTTTGGTGGCTACACCTTC
TRBJ2-1 . . TRBV7-6 CASSLGTGGQQFF TGTGCCAGCAGCTTAGGAACCGGAGGACAGCAGTTCTTC
TRBJ2-5 . TRBD2 TRBV7-2 CASSRVAGGKETQYF TGTGCCAGCAGCCGGGTGGCGGGGGGAAAAGAGACCCAGTACTTC
TRBJ2-2 once . TRBV27 CASRTRPHTGELFF TGTGCCAGCCGGACCCGACCACACACCGGGGAGCTGTTTTTT
TRBJ1-6 . . TRBV9 CASSPRVAGYNSPLHF TGTGCCAGCAGCCCCAGGGTAGCGGGGTATAATTCACCCCTCCACTTT
TRBJ1-1 . . TRBV6-5 CASSRVVGSEAFF TGTGCCAGCAGCCGTGTCGTGGGTTCGGAAGCTTTCTTT
TRBJ1-4 . . TRBV7-2 CASSSAGTYNEKLFF TGTGCCAGCAGCTCTGCCGGGACATATAATGAAAAACTGTTTTTT
TRBJ2-7 . TRBD2 TRBV7-2 CASSLRLATRYEQYF TGTGCCAGCAGCTTAAGACTAGCGACCCGGTACGAGCAGTACTTC
TRBJ2-2 . . TRBV5-1 CASSLDARKNTGELFF TGCGCCAGCAGCTTGGACGCCAGGAAGAACACCGGGGAGCTGTTTTTT
TRBJ2-7 . TRBD1 TRBV5-4 CASSLQGQAYEQYF TGTGCCAGCAGCTTGCAGGGACAGGCCTACGAGCAGTACTTC
TRBJ2-5 . . TRBV7-2 CASSFQGTVQETQYF TGTGCCAGCAGCTTCCAGGGGACTGTACAAGAGACCCAGTACTTC
TRBJ2-1 . TRBD2 TRBV28 CASRTSGFDEQFF TGTGCCAGCAGGACTAGCGGGTTCGATGAGCAGTTCTTC
TRBJ1-2 . . TRBV4-1 CASSQGVPGAFLYGYTF TGCGCCAGCAGCCAAGGGGTCCCGGGAGCCTTTCTCTATGGCTACACCTTC